This TCR beta chain was obtained from a study of T cell changes during pregnancy in multiple sclerosis. Per germline, CDR1 SEHNR and CDR2 FQNEAQ (reference sequence). This CDR3 has 12 residues. V was shortened by 1 base and J by 13 bases, with 11 bases between the two germline ends. The assay was immunoSEQ multiplex PCR, and TCRdb's table has in-frame clones only and misses some. This sample has roughly 75,000 clones, with 70% to 90% found just once. This chain links TRBV7-9 with TRBJ2-1, with D maybe TRBD2 (5 bases). Source: peripheral blood, taken before pregnancy. This clonotype originated in a female donor with multiple sclerosis, enrolled in a pregnancy study. CDR3 nucleotide sequence: TGTGCCAGCAGCTTAGGAGGGCCTAGTCAGTTCTTC. Its protein is CASSLGGPSQFF.